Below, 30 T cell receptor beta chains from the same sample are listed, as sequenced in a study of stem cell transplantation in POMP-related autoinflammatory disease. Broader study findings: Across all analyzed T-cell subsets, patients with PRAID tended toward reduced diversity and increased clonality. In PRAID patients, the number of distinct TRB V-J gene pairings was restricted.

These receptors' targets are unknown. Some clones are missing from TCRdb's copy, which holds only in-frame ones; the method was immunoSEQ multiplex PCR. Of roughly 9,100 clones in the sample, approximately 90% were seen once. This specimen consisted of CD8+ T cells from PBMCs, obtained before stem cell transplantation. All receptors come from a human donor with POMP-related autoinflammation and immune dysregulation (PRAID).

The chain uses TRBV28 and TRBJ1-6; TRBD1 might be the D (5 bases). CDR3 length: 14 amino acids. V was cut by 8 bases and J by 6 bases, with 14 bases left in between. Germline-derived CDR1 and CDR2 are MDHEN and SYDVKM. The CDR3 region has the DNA TGTGCCAGCTTTCCCGGGGGTACTAATTCACCCCTCCACTTT. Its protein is CASFPGGTNSPLHF.

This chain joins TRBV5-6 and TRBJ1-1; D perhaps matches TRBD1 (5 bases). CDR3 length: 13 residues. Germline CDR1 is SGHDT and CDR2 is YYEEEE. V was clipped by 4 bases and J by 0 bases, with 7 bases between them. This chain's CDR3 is CASSRDLNTEAFF. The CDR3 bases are TGTGCCAGCAGCCGGGACCTGAACACTGAAGCTTTCTTT.

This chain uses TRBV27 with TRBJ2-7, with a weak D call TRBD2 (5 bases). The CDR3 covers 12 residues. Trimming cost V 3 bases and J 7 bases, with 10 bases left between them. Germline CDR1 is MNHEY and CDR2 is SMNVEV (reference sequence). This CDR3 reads CASSFGSGEQYF. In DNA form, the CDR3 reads TGTGCCAGCAGTTTCGGATCGGGAGAGCAGTACTTC.

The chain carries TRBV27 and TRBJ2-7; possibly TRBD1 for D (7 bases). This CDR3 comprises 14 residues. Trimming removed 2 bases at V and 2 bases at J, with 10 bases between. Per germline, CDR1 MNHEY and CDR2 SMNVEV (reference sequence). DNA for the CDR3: TGTGCCAGCAGTTTAGGAGGGGGCGCCTACGAGCAGTACTTC. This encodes CASSLGGGAYEQYF.

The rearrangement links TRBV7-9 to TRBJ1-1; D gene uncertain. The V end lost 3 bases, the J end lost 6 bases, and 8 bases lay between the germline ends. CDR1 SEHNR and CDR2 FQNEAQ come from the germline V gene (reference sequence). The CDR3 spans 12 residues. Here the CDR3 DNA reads TGTGCCAGCAGCTTCGTCCGCTCTGAAGCTTTCTTT. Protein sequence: CASSFVRSEAFF.

The CDR3 nucleotides read TGTGCCAGCAGTTTGGTAGCGGGAGAGACCCAGTACTTC. Protein sequence: CASSLVAGETQYF. The gene calls are TRBV28 and TRBJ2-5; 7 nucleotides match TRBD2. The CDR3 is 13 amino acids. The germline gives CDR1 MDHEN, CDR2 SYDVKM. With V trimmed by 3 bases and J by 4 bases, 2 bases remained unmatched.

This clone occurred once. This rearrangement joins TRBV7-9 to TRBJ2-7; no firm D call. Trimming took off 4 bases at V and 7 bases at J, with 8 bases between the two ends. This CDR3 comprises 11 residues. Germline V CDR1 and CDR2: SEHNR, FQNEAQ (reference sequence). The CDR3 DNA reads TGTGCCAGCAGCTCCGCCCCTGAGCAGTACTTC. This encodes CASSSAPEQYF.

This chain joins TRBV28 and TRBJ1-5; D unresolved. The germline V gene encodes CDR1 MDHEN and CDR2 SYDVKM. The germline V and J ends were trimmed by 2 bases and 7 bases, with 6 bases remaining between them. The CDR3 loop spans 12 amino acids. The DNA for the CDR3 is TGTGCCAGCAGTTTAGATACCCAGCCCCAGCATTTT. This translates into CASSLDTQPQHF.

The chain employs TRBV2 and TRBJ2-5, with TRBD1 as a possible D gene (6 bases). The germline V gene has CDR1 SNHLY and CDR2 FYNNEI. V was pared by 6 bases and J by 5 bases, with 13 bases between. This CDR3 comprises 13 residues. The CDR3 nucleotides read TGTGCCAGCAGCCTATACAGGGTGGAGACCCAGTACTTC. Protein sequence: CASSLYRVETQYF.

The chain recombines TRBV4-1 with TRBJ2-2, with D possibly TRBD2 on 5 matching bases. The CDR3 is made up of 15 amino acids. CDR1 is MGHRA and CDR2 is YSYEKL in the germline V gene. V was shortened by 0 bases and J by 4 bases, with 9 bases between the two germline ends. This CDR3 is CASSQDNGVTGELFF. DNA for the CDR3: TGCGCCAGCAGCCAAGATAACGGGGTCACCGGGGAGCTGTTTTTT.

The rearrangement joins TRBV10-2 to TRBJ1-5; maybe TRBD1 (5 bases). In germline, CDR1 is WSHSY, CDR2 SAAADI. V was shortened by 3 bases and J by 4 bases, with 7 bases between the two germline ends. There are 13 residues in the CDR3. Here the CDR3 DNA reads TGCGCCAGCAGTGACAGGGCGAATCAGCCCCAGCATTTT. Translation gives CASSDRANQPQHF.

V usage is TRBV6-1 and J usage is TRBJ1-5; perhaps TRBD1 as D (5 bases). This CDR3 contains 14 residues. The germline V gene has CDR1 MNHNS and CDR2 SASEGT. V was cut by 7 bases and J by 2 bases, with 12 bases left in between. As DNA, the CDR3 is TGTGCCAGCAAAGCATGGGGGGGCAATCAGCCCCAGCATTTT. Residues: CASKAWGGNQPQHF.

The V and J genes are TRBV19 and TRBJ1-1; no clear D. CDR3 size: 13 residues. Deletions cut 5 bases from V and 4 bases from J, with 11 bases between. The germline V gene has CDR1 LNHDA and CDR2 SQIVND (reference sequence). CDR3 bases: TGTGCCAGTAGTTTTGTAGCGGGCACTGAAGCTTTCTTT. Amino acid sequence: CASSFVAGTEAFF.

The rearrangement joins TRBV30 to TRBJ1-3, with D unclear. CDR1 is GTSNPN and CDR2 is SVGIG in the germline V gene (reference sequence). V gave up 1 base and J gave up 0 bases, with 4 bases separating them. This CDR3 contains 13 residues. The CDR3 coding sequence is TGTGCCTGGAGTGGAGGCTCTGGAAACACCATATATTTT. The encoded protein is CAWSGGSGNTIYF.

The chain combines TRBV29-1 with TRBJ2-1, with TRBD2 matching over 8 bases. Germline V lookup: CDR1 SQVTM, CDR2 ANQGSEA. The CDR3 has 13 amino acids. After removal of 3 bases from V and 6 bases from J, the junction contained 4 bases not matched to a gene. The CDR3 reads CSVEGLVSNEQFF. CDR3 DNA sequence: TGCAGCGTTGAGGGACTAGTTTCCAATGAGCAGTTCTTC.

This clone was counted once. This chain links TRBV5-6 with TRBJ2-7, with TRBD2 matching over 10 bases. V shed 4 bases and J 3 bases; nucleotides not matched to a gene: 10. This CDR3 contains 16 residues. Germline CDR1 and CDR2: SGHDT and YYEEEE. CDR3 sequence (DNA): TGTGCCAGCAGCACCTGGACTAGCGGAGGCATCTACGAGCAGTACTTC. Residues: CASSTWTSGGIYEQYF. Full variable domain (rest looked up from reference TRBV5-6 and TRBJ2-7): DAGVTQSPTHLIKTRGQQVTLRCSPKSGHDTVSWYQQALGQGPQFIFQYYEEEERQRGNFPDRFSGHQFPNYSSELNVNALLLGDSALYLCASSTWTSGGIYEQYFGPGTRLTVT.

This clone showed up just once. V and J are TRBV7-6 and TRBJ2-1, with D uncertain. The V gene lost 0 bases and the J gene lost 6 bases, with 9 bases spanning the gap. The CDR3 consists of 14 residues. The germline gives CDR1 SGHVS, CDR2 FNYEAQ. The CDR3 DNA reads TGTGCCAGCAGCTTAGCTCCCACACCCAATGAGCAGTTCTTC. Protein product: CASSLAPTPNEQFF. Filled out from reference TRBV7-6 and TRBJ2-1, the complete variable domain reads GAGVSQSPRYKVTKRGQDVALRCDPISGHVSLYWYRQALGQGPEFLTYFNYEAQQDKSGLPNDRFSAERPEGSISTLTIQRTEQRDSAMYRCASSLAPTPNEQFFGPGTRLTVL.

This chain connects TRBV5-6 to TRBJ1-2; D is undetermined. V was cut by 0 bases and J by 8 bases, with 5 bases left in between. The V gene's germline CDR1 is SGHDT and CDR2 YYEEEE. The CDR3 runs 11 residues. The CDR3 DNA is TGTGCCAGCAGCTTGGAACGGGGCTACACCTTC. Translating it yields CASSLERGYTF. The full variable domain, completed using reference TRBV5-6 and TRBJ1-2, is DAGVTQSPTHLIKTRGQQVTLRCSPKSGHDTVSWYQQALGQGPQFIFQYYEEEERQRGNFPDRFSGHQFPNYSSELNVNALLLGDSALYLCASSLERGYTFGSGTRLTVV.

The CDR3 region is CASLGGPHEQYF. In nucleotides, the CDR3 is TGTGCCAGCCTGGGGGGCCCCCACGAGCAGTACTTC. This rearrangement joins TRBV28 to TRBJ2-7, with D perhaps TRBD1 or TRBD2 (6 bases each). Germline lookup yields CDR1 MDHEN and CDR2 SYDVKM. The V gene lost 8 bases and the J gene lost 5 bases, with 13 bases spanning the gap. The CDR3 extends over 12 amino acids.

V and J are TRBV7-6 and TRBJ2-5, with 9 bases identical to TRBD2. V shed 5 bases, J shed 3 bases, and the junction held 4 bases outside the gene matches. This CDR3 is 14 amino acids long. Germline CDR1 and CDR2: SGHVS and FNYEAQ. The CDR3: CASSAPSGEETQYF. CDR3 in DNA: TGTGCCAGCAGCGCCCCTAGCGGGGAAGAGACCCAGTACTTC.

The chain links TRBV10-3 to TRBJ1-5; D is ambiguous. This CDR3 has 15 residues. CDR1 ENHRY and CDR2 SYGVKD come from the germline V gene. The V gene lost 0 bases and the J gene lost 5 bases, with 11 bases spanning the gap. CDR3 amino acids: CAISESGRPDQPQHF. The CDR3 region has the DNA TGTGCCATCAGTGAGTCGGGCAGGCCTGATCAGCCCCAGCATTTT.

CDR3 residues: CASSYGYGGGQPQHF. The DNA for the CDR3 is TGTGCCAGCAGTTACGGATACGGGGGCGGGCAGCCCCAGCATTTT. The chain is built from TRBV6-5 and TRBJ1-5, with a weak D call TRBD1 (6 bases). The CDR3 extends over 15 amino acids. Trimming removed 2 bases at V and 7 bases at J, with 15 bases between. Germline CDR1 and CDR2: MNHEY and SVGAGI.

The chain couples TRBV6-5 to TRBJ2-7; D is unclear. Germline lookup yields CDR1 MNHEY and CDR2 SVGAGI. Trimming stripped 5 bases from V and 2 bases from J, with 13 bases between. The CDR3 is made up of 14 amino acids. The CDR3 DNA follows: TGTGCCAGCAGTCAAGGCCAGGTCGCCTACGAGCAGTACTTC. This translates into CASSQGQVAYEQYF.

This CDR3 reads CASSGYTF. The DNA of the CDR3 is TGCGCCAGCAGTGGCTACACCTTC. V is TRBV23-1 and J is TRBJ1-2; D not certain. TRBV23-1 belongs to the ORF category, with a function that is uncertain. The CDR3 covers 8 residues. V dropped 5 bases and J dropped 8 bases, with 0 bases sitting between them.

CDR3 protein: CATTRAGMDGYTF. The DNA for the CDR3 is TGTGCCACCACCAGGGCAGGGATGGATGGCTACACCTTC. The V and J genes are TRBV27 and TRBJ1-2; possibly TRBD1 for D (5 bases). The CDR3 sequence is 13 residues long. Looked up from germline, CDR1 is MNHEY and CDR2 is SMNVEV (reference sequence). Deletions cut 10 bases from V and 6 bases from J, with 18 bases between.

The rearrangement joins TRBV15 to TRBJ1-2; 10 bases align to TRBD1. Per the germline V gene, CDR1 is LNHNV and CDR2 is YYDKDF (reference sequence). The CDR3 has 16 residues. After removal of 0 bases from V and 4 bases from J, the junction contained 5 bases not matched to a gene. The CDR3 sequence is CATSRDWTGGLYGYTF. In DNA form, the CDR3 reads TGTGCCACCAGCAGAGATTGGACAGGGGGTCTCTATGGCTACACCTTC. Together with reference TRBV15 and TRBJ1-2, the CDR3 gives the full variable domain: DAMVIQNPRYQVTQFGKPVTLSCSQTLNHNVMYWYQQKSSQAPKLLFHYYDKDFNNEADTPDNFQSRRPNTSFCFLDIRSPGLGDTAMYLCATSRDWTGGLYGYTFGSGTRLTVV.

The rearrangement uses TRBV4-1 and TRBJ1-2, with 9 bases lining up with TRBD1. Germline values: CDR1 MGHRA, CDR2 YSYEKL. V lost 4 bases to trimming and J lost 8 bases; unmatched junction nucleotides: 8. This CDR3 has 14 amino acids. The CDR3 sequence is CASSLRTGEDGYTF. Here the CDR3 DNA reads TGCGCCAGCAGCCTTAGGACAGGGGAAGACGGCTACACCTTC.

CDR3 protein: CASSLEVYDTQYF. The CDR3 DNA reads as TGTGCCAGCAGCTTAGAGGTTTACGATACGCAGTATTTT. This rearrangement joins TRBV7-9 to TRBJ2-3; the D is unclear. Germline V CDR1 and CDR2: SEHNR, FQNEAQ (reference sequence). This CDR3 is 13 amino acids long. Trimming shortened V by 1 base and J by 6 bases, and 8 bases separated the two germline ends.

CDR3 protein: CASSFPGGTDTQYF. The CDR3 DNA is TGTGCCAGCAGCTTTCCGGGGGGGACAGATACGCAGTATTTT. V usage is TRBV7-9 and J usage is TRBJ2-3; 8 bases agree with TRBD2. Germline loops: CDR1 SEHNR, CDR2 FQNEAQ (reference sequence). The trim removed 3 bases at V and 3 bases at J, leaving 2 bases unmatched. The CDR3 spans 14 residues.

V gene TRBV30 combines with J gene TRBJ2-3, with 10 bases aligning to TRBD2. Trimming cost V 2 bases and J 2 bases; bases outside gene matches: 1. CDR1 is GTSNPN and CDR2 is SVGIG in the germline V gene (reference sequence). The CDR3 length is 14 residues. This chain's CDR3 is CAWSSGRATDTQYF. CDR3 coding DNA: TGTGCCTGGAGTAGCGGGAGGGCCACAGATACGCAGTATTTT. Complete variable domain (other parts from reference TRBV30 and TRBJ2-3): SQTIHQWPATLVQPVGSPLSLECTVEGTSNPNLYWYRQAAGRGLQLLFYSVGIGQISSEVPQNLSASRPQDRQFILSSKKLLLSDSGFYLCAWSSGRATDTQYFGPGTRLTVL.